These T cell receptor beta chains were read from a single sample in a study of cytomegalovirus exposure and HLA in healthy donors. Libraries were prepared by immunoSEQ multiplex PCR; TCRdb keeps only in-frame clonotypes and omits some of them. The sample includes around 150,000 clones, 80% to 90% seen only once; the top ten take approximately 4%. Material: PBMCs. These receptors all come from a woman in her 40s in good health and CMV-seropositive. Each CDR3 is given with its conserved first and last residue. The order of the fields is J gene, V gene, clone size, D gene, CDR3 DNA, CDR3 protein. A D gene is named only where the DNA matches it firmly. For some rows the clone size is stated as once, few or many, or as a class when expanded; others skip it.

>TRBJ1-5|TRBV27|-|-
TGTGCCAGCATCTACAATCAGCCCCAGCATTTT
CASIYNQPQHF
>TRBJ2-2|TRBV7-2|-|-
TGTGCCAGCAGCCGATCTGGTGGGGGGGCCGGGACCGGGGAGCTGTTTTTT
CASSRSGGGAGTGELFF
>TRBJ1-5|TRBV29-1|-|TRBD1
TGCAGCGTCGTCACAGGGGATAGCAATCAGCCCCAGCATTTT
CSVVTGDSNQPQHF
>TRBJ2-7|TRBV14|-|-
TGTGCCAGCAGCCAACCAGCGGAGGGGCTATACGAGCAGTACTTC
CASSQPAEGLYEQYF
>TRBJ2-7|TRBV27|-|TRBD1
TGTGCCAGCGGGGACAGGGTATCCGAGCAGTACTTC
CASGDRVSEQYF
>TRBJ1-2|TRBV2|once|-
TGTGCCAGCAGTGAAGGACTCCCTAACTATGGCTACACCTTC
CASSEGLPNYGYTF
>TRBJ2-7|TRBV21-1|-|-
TGTGCCAGCAGCCCGCTGGCCGGGACTAGATGGGGCGAGCAGTACTTC
CASSPLAGTRWGEQYF
>TRBJ1-5|TRBV27|-|TRBD1
TGTGCCAGCAGGCCGACAGGGGTGGATCAGCCCCAGCATTTT
CASRPTGVDQPQHF
>TRBJ1-1|TRBV7-9|few|TRBD1
TGTGCCAGCAGCCAAAGAACAGGGGGCAACACTGAAGCTTTCTTT
CASSQRTGGNTEAFF
>TRBJ2-5|TRBV30|once|TRBD2
TGTGCCTGGAGGCTAGCGGGGGGGTCTGATGAGCAGTACTTC
CAWRLAGGSDEQYF
>TRBJ2-5|TRBV6-5|-|TRBD2
TGTGCCAGCAGGAGCGGGGGGGTCGAGACCCAGTACTTC
CASRSGGVETQYF
>TRBJ2-1|TRBV5-4|-|-
TGTGCCAGCACCTCTAGCGAATACTACAATGAGCAGTTCTTC
CASTSSEYYNEQFF
>TRBJ1-3|TRBV27|-|-
TGTGCCAGCAGCAGGGTCCTTGGAAACACCATATATTTT
CASSRVLGNTIYF
>TRBJ2-1|TRBV6-1|-|TRBD2
TGTGCCAGCAGTCCCGAGCGGGGGGCATACAATGAGCAGTTCTTC
CASSPERGAYNEQFF
>TRBJ2-2|TRBV7-9|few|TRBD2
TGTGCCAGCAGCTTCGCGGGGGCGAACACCGGGGAGCTGTTTTTT
CASSFAGANTGELFF
>TRBJ2-5|TRBV7-2|-|-
TGTGCCAGCAGTTGGACTGGAGAGACCCAGTACTTC
CASSWTGETQYF
>TRBJ2-5|TRBV19|-|-
TGTGCCAGTAACACGGACAGACAAGAGACCCAGTACTTC
CASNTDRQETQYF
>TRBJ1-1|TRBV7-8|-|TRBD1
TGTGCCAGCAGCCCCGGCGCAGGGGGCACTGAAGCTTTCTTT
CASSPGAGGTEAFF